The clone carrying this T cell receptor beta chain appeared a single time. The sample belongs to a study of cytomegalovirus exposure and HLA in healthy donors. Germline-derived CDR1 and CDR2 are SGHTA and FQGTGA. CDR3 length: 17 amino acids. V gave up 0 bases and J gave up 0 bases, with 12 bases separating them. PCR employed 60 Vbeta and 13 Jbeta primers. Libraries were prepared by immunoSEQ multiplex PCR; TCRdb keeps only in-frame clonotypes and omits some of them. The table lists under 250,000 clones, 70% to 85% of them singletons. This clonotype was sampled from a male donor in good health and CMV-seronegative. The rearrangement uses TRBV7-3 and TRBJ2-1; maybe TRBD2 (7 bases). Sequences were obtained from PBMCs. This chain's CDR3 is CASSLTGGRSSYNEQFF. The CDR3 coding sequence is TGTGCCAGCAGCTTAACGGGGGGGCGGAGCTCCTACAATGAGCAGTTCTTC.